This T cell receptor (beta chain) was captured by sequencing in a study of Graves' ophthalmopathy and Graves' hyperthyroidism. Study-wide findings and caveats: In separating ophthalmopathy from stable hyperthyroidism, a 13-signature model achieved around 85% sensitivity and around 80% specificity.

Amplification targeted the TCR beta CDR3 regions, with RNA transcripts as the source material. RT-PCR was first run with HTBI primers, then multiplex PCR in a second round. TCRdb re-called the multiplex PCR reads through MiXCR, storing one row per CDR3 protein. The data show 350,000 to 400,000 distinct CDR3 sequences, approximately 20% seen once. Losses at the gene ends were 4 bases for V and 4 bases for J; bases not matched to a gene: 4. Per germline, CDR1 LNHDA and CDR2 SQIVND (reference sequence). The CDR3 length is 15 residues. This clonotype was seen many times. The antigen is undetermined. Uncontrolled infections, other autoimmune diseases, pregnancy or lactation barred patients from enrollment.

The chain recombines TRBV19 with TRBJ2-2; 9 nucleotides align to TRBD2. Sequencing was carried out using peripheral blood. This sequence was found in a woman aged 18-35 years with Graves' ophthalmopathy. CDR3 coding DNA: TGTGCCAGTAGTAGCGGGGGGGCCCGCACCGGGGAGCTGTTTTTT. It yields the protein CASSSGGARTGELFF.